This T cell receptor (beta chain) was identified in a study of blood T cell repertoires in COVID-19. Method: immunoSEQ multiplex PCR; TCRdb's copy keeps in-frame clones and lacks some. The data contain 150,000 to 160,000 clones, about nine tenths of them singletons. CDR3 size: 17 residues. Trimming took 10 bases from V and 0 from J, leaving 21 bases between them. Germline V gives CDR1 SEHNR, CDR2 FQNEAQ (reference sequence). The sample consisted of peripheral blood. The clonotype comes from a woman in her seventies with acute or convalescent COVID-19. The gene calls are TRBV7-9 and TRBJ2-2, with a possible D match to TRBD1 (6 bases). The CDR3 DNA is TGTGCCACTTTCGTAATATTAGGGGGAGCGAACACCGGGGAGCTGTTTTTT. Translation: CATFVILGGANTGELFF. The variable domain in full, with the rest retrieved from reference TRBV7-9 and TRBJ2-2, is DTGVSQNPRHKITKRGQNVTFRCDPISEHNRLYWYRQTLGQGPEFLTYFQNEAQLEKSRLLSDRFSAERPKGSFSTLEIQRTEQGDSAMYLCATFVILGGANTGELFFGEGSRLTVL.